This T cell receptor beta chain was recovered during a study of CD8 T cells in ankylosing spondylitis (dated by TCRdb to about 2017). Some background on the complete study: The study set out to find disease-linked TCR variants by profiling T cell receptor beta repertoires in ankylosing spondylitis patients and healthy donors. The full study cohort comprised around 25 ankylosing spondylitis patients and approximately 100 healthy donors. Peripheral blood samples were taken, and synovial fluid was additionally collected from ankylosing spondylitis patients. Broad study findings and their caveats: A TCR beta motif of 7 or 8 highly homologous amino acid variants appeared characteristic of blood from ankylosing spondylitis patients. According to the report, matched synovial fluid samples from ankylosing spondylitis patients were significantly enriched for the disease-linked clones. A CD8+ phenotype was shown by the disease-linked clones, which were found at relatively low frequencies in peripheral blood. Some TCR beta motif variants had previously been reported in synovial fluid and blood of reactive arthritis patients, which suggested common disease-initiation mechanisms.

In this sample, this clonotype turned up a few times. Its antigen remains undetermined. Per-base quality was not reported, and no clone a single base away is much larger than it. The sequencer listed for this sample is Illumina HiSeq 2500. Quantitative 5'-RACE with molecular barcodes was the method used to prepare the TCR beta libraries. The authors' pipeline ran thus. To identify disease-linked TCR variants, a new computational method was used, one built on a probabilistic model of VDJ rearrangement. TCRdb redid the processing of the public reads, applying fastp at Q25 and MiXCR, and retained in-frame beta chains. Every distinct CDR3 protein forms one entry, paired with its most common genes and DNA. The authors' filters were not applied to this entry. This sample lists a few hundred thousand distinct CDR3 sequences; around 20% were detected once. About 15% of the sample is held by the ten biggest clonotypes.

The sequence was collected from a male donor with ankylosing spondylitis. Sequenced sample: blood, either unsorted or a sorted T cell fraction (not recorded which).

The DNA sequence follows: TGCAGTGCTCTCCCAGGGACGCGGAATCAGCCCCAGCATTTT. Protein translation: CSALPGTRNQPQHF. The chain links TRBV20-1 with TRBJ1-5; TRBD1 might be the D gene, on 5 matching bases. Counted from cysteine to phenylalanine, this CDR3 has 14 amino acids. Only the CDR3 DNA stays, 42 bases, in frame from base 1. Looking up the germline V gene (reference sequence) yields CDR1 DFQATT and CDR2 SNEGSKA. Trimming takes 5 bases from V and 4 bases from J, and the germline ends sit 15 bases apart.